These 15 T cell receptor beta chains share one sample of origin, sequenced in a study of cytotoxic CD8 clonotypes in ibrutinib-treated CLL. TCRdb's table, derived via immunoSEQ multiplex PCR, lists solely in-frame clones and lacks some. The data hold roughly 190,000 clones, with about two thirds observed a single time. Sequences were derived from PBMCs, sampled after 24 months of ibrutinib treatment. The receptor source for this set is a human donor with chronic lymphocytic leukemia.

The CDR3 protein is CASSYSQGGDTQYF. DNA of the CDR3: TGTGCCAGCAGTTACTCCCAGGGGGGAGATACGCAGTATTTT. The V call is TRBV6-6, the J call TRBJ2-3; weak D call: TRBD1 (7 bases). This CDR3 comprises 14 residues. Germline V lookup: CDR1 MNHNY, CDR2 SVGAGI (reference sequence). V lost 0 bases to trimming and J lost 5 bases, with 9 bases between them.

The gene calls are TRBV6-6 and TRBJ2-7; D is possibly TRBD1 (5 bases). Between the trimmed V and J ends, which lost 0 bases and 0 bases, there was a span of 6 bases. This CDR3 region has 14 residues. Per the germline V gene, CDR1 is MNHNY and CDR2 is SVGAGI (reference sequence). Here the CDR3 reads CASSYSDTSYEQYF. The CDR3 DNA is TGTGCCAGCAGTTACTCGGACACCTCCTACGAGCAGTACTTC.

The sample holds a few counts of this clone. The chain carries TRBV7-8 and TRBJ2-2, with 9 nucleotides matching TRBD2. V lost 5 bases, J lost 4 bases, and 8 bases stayed unmatched. The CDR3 sequence is 16 residues long. CDR1 is SGHVS and CDR2 is FQNEAQ in the germline V gene. The chain's CDR3 is CASSHSGSAVTGELFF. The CDR3 nucleotides read TGTGCCAGCAGCCATAGCGGGAGCGCGGTCACCGGGGAGCTGTTTTTT.

This rearrangement joins TRBV29-1 to TRBJ2-3; either TRBD1 or TRBD2 may supply D (5 bases each). Germline V lookup: CDR1 SQVTM, CDR2 ANQGSEA. The CDR3 runs to 14 residues. V was shortened by 6 bases and J by 4 bases, with 17 bases between the two germline ends. In DNA, the CDR3 is TGCAGCGTCCATCGGGGCATAGGGGCAGATACGCAGTATTTT. Translating it yields CSVHRGIGADTQYF.

This clone has more than one count but fewer than ten. V and J are TRBV27 and TRBJ2-7; a possible D gene is TRBD1 (6 bases). Trimming removed 5 bases from V and 3 bases from J, with 14 bases in between. In germline, CDR1 is MNHEY, CDR2 SMNVEV (reference sequence). This CDR3 comprises 14 residues. CDR3 sequence: CASSPIGQYYEQYF. DNA of the CDR3: TGTGCCAGCAGTCCGATTGGACAGTACTACGAGCAGTACTTC.

This sequence joins TRBV7-9 and TRBJ2-1, with TRBD2 identical over 8 bases. CDR1 SEHNR and CDR2 FQNEAQ come from the germline V gene (reference sequence). With 5 bases clipped from V and 4 bases from J, the junction kept 4 bases outside the gene matches. This CDR3 is built from 14 residues. This CDR3 is CASSPGGGYNEQFF. In DNA form, the CDR3 reads TGTGCCAGCAGCCCCGGGGGGGGGTACAATGAGCAGTTCTTC.

Of note for this clone: Within the sample, other DNA sequences also encode this same CDR3. J is TRBJ1-3 and V is TRBV5-1, with TRBD1 identical over 9 bases. The CDR3 is 15 amino acids. Trimming at V came to 3 bases and at J to 1 base, leaving 2 bases not matched to a gene. The germline V gene encodes CDR1 SGHRS and CDR2 YFSETQ. The CDR3 bases are TGCGCCAGCAGCTCGGACAGGGGTTCTGGAAACACCATATATTTT. This codes for CASSSDRGSGNTIYF.

This clone was picked up a small number of times. The rearrangement links TRBV2 to TRBJ2-1; D not resolved. This CDR3 has 10 amino acids. The germline V gene has CDR1 SNHLY and CDR2 FYNNEI. The V gene lost 6 bases and the J gene lost 5 bases, with 2 bases spanning the gap. In nucleotides, the CDR3 is TGTGCCAGCAGCCACAATGAGCAGTTCTTC. Its protein is CASSHNEQFF.

The chain has TRBV4-2 and TRBJ2-7; no clear D. The CDR3 length is 16 residues. Germline CDR1 is LGHNA and CDR2 is YNFKEQ. Between the trimmed V and J ends, which lost 1 base and 3 bases, there was a span of 16 bases. The CDR3 spells CASSQVEAESVYEQYF. As DNA, the CDR3 is TGTGCCAGCAGCCAAGTTGAGGCAGAAAGCGTCTACGAGCAGTACTTC.

The chain joins TRBV5-4 to TRBJ1-2; the D gene is possibly TRBD1 (5 bases). The length of the CDR3 is 13 residues. With 2 bases removed from V and 8 bases from J, the gap between germline ends came to 13 bases. The germline CDR1 and CDR2 sequences are SGHNT and YYREEE (reference sequence). CDR3 DNA sequence: TGTGCCAGCAGCTTAAGGCAGGGCAACGGCTACACCTTC. The encoded protein is CASSLRQGNGYTF.

V and J are TRBV4-2 and TRBJ1-5; TRBD1 is a possible D gene (5 bases). Germline CDR1 LGHNA, CDR2 YNFKEQ. The V end lost 0 bases, the J end lost 6 bases, and 12 bases lay between the germline ends. The CDR3 is 15 residues long. DNA for the CDR3: TGTGCCAGCAGCCAAGATCGACAGTCTAGTCAGCCCCAGCATTTT. Protein: CASSQDRQSSQPQHF.

This chain links TRBV6-5 with TRBJ2-7; 8 nucleotides agree with TRBD2. The CDR3 is made up of 15 amino acids. Germline V CDR1 and CDR2: MNHEY, SVGAGI. Losses at the gene ends were 0 bases for V and 6 bases for J; bases not matched to a gene: 7. The CDR3 coding sequence is TGTGCCAGCAGTTACTCACACTCGGGAGGGGGCGAGCAGTACTTC. This codes for CASSYSHSGGGEQYF.

This chain links TRBV2 with TRBJ1-3; the match to TRBD1 covers 7 bases. The CDR3 is made up of 13 amino acids. Trimming took 7 bases from V and 4 from J; bases not matched to a gene: 4. The germline V gene has CDR1 SNHLY and CDR2 FYNNEI. CDR3 residues: CASKQGHGNTIYF. In nucleotides, the CDR3 is TGTGCCAGCAAACAGGGGCACGGAAACACCATATATTTT. The full variable domain, its missing parts supplied by reference TRBV2 and TRBJ1-3, is EPEVTQTPSHQVTQMGQEVILRCVPISNHLYFYWYRQILGQKVEFLVSFYNNEISEKSEIFDDQFSVERPDGSNFTLKIRSTKLEDSAMYFCASKQGHGNTIYFGEGSWLTVV.

This chain joins TRBV30 and TRBJ2-2, with 9 bases matching TRBD2. The germline gives CDR1 GTSNPN, CDR2 SVGIG (reference sequence). Trimming removed 4 bases from V and 3 bases from J; junction bases left unmatched: 6. The CDR3 has 15 amino acids. This CDR3 reads CAWKWTSVYTGELFF. CDR3 sequence (DNA): TGTGCCTGGAAATGGACTAGCGTATACACCGGGGAGCTGTTTTTT.

V gene TRBV28 combines with J gene TRBJ1-4; D call uncertain. CDR3 length: 12 residues. Trimming removed 10 bases from V and 8 bases from J, with 14 bases in between. CDR1 and CDR2 (germline): MDHEN, SYDVKM. CDR3 loop: CATAGPGEKLFF. The CDR3 DNA sequence: TGTGCCACCGCCGGGCCCGGGGAAAAACTGTTTTTT.